A selection of T cell receptor beta chains follows, all from one sample in a study of blood T cell repertoires in COVID-19. The method was immunoSEQ multiplex PCR; TCRdb's version includes in-frame clones alone and lacks a portion of them. The data contain some 220,000 clones, more than 75% of them singletons. Sequencing was performed on peripheral blood. The source is a woman aged 70-85 years with COVID-19, enrolled during active disease. CDR3s include the opening cysteine and the closing phenylalanine or tryptophan. A D gene is named only where the DNA matches it firmly. Clone size is given for some rows only: seen once, a few or many times, or a class if the clone is expanded.

j_call v_call d_call clone_size cdr3_nt cdr3_aa
TRBJ2-4 TRBV30 TRBD1 once TGTGCCTGTTCTACCGGGACAGGGGTGAACATTCAGTACTTC CACSTGTGVNIQYF
TRBJ1-4 TRBV4-1 - - TGCGCCAGCAGCCAGGGGAGGAGTCTTAATGAAAAACTGTTTTTT CASSQGRSLNEKLFF
TRBJ1-3 TRBV2 - - TGTGCCAGCAGTGATTCCGGGATTGGAAACACCATATATTTT CASSDSGIGNTIYF
TRBJ2-2 TRBV5-1 - - TGCGCCAGCAGTACTGGACAATGGAACACCGGGGAGCTGTTTTTT CASSTGQWNTGELFF
TRBJ2-5 TRBV4-1 - - TGCGCCAGCAGCCAGAGCAGACAGACACAAGAGACCCAGTACTTC CASSQSRQTQETQYF
TRBJ1-2 TRBV28 TRBD1 - TGTGCCAGCAGTTTAGGGGGACAGTGGTATGGCTACACCTTC CASSLGGQWYGYTF
TRBJ1-5 TRBV20-1 - - TGCAGTGCTAGTAGGGGGGGATCGGAGCCCCAGCATTTT CSASRGGSEPQHF
TRBJ2-2 TRBV18 - few TGTGCCAGCTCAGTCGGACTACCTGGGAACGGGGAGCTGTTTTTT CASSVGLPGNGELFF
TRBJ1-2 TRBV5-6 - - TGTGCCAGCAACACAGGGCCCTATGGCTACACCTTC CASNTGPYGYTF
TRBJ2-3 TRBV5-4 - - TGTGCCAGCAGAAGTGGGGGCGTAGGAGCAGATACGCAGTATTTT CASRSGGVGADTQYF
TRBJ1-1 TRBV5-1 TRBD1 - TGCGCCAGCAGCTCCGCGCCGACAGGGGGCAATGAAGCTTTCTTT CASSSAPTGGNEAFF
TRBJ1-1 TRBV5-8 TRBD1 - TGTGCCAGCAGCTTGGGGACAGGCATTGAAGCTTTCTTT CASSLGTGIEAFF
TRBJ1-4 TRBV4-2 TRBD1 few TGTGCCAGCAGCCAGGAGGGACAGTCAACTAATGAAAAACTGTTTTTT CASSQEGQSTNEKLFF
TRBJ2-1 TRBV4-3 - - TGCGCCAGCAGCCAGGGTGGGGGCCAAACCTACAATGAGCAGTTCTTC CASSQGGGQTYNEQFF
TRBJ2-1 TRBV3-1/TRBV3-2 TRBD2 - TGTGCCAGCAGCCAAAGATCCCAGAAGCTTTCTAGCGGGAGTAGAGGCTCCTACAATGAGCAGTTCTTC CASSQRSQKLSSGSRGSYNEQFF
TRBJ2-1 TRBV9 - few TGTGCCAGCAGCGTAACGGGGGAGTCCTACAATGAGCAGTTCTTC CASSVTGESYNEQFF
TRBJ2-2 TRBV3-1/TRBV3-2 TRBD2 - TGTGCCAGCAGCCCCCGGACTAGCGGGTTGAACACCGGGGAGCTGTTTTTT CASSPRTSGLNTGELFF
TRBJ2-5 TRBV27 TRBD1 - TGTGCCATTGAAGGGACAGTCCAAGAGACCCAGTACTTC CAIEGTVQETQYF
TRBJ2-7 TRBV2 - once TGTGCCAGCAGACAGGGAGGGCCCTTTGACGAGCAGTACTTC CASRQGGPFDEQYF
TRBJ2-5 TRBV7-9 - - TGTGCCAGCAGCTACAATGGGGGCAAGGAGACCCAGTACTTC CASSYNGGKETQYF
TRBJ1-1 TRBV9 - medium-sized TGTGCCAGCAGCGCCCTGACCTCGGGAACTGAAGCTTTCTTT CASSALTSGTEAFF
TRBJ1-4 TRBV19 - - TGTGCCAGTAGTATCGGGGGGCAGGATGAAAAACTGTTTTTT CASSIGGQDEKLFF
TRBJ2-5 TRBV6-5 - - TGTGCCAGCACAGGCGGGGCCGTCCAAGAGACCCAGTACTTC CASTGGAVQETQYF
TRBJ1-1 TRBV12-3/TRBV12-4 - - TGTGCCAGCAGTTTAAAGGGGGACGGCCTACCTTTCTTT CASSLKGDGLPFF
TRBJ1-4 TRBV2 - - TGTGCCAGCAGGGGACGACCAGGGGTGATTGTACATGAAAAACTGTTTTTT CASRGRPGVIVHEKLFF
TRBJ1-2 TRBV5-1 TRBD1 - TGCGCCAGCAGCTTAAGTTATGGGACAGCCTATGGCTACACCTTC CASSLSYGTAYGYTF
TRBJ1-1 TRBV30 TRBD1 few TGTGCCTGGAGTGGGATGGACAGGGCGAACACTGAAGCTTTCTTT CAWSGMDRANTEAFF
TRBJ1-5 TRBV7-2 TRBD1 few TGTGCCAGCAGCTTGACAGGGTCTAATATCGGCAATCAGCCCCAGCATTTT CASSLTGSNIGNQPQHF
TRBJ2-3 TRBV7-6 - - TGTGCCAGCGGTCCGGGGGGCACTAGCACAGATACGCAGTATTTT CASGPGGTSTDTQYF
TRBJ2-1 TRBV9 - - TGTGCCAGCAGCGTAGGGCAGTTCAATGAGCAGTTCTTC CASSVGQFNEQFF
TRBJ1-4 TRBV5-1 - - TGCGCCAGCAGCTTGAGTTCAGCGACTAATGAAAAACTGTTTTTT CASSLSSATNEKLFF
TRBJ2-7 TRBV19 - - TGTGCCAGTAGTATCTCCAGCCGGGGGTACGAGCAGTACTTC CASSISSRGYEQYF